This entry lists 28 T cell receptor beta chains sequenced from one sample in a study of vaccination effects on CD4 cells after COVID-19. ViraFEST expansion of antigen-specific CD4+ T cells with viral peptide pools preceded sequencing. The culture ran for 10 days before CD4+ T cells were isolated. This person's SARS-CoV-2 infection, confirmed by PCR, occurred between March and December 2020. Their target antigens are unknown. This table comes from immunoSEQ multiplex PCR, and its TCRdb copy is limited to in-frame clones, with some not included. The data show 20,000 to 25,000 clones, 70% to 85% seen once. The sequences come from CD4+ T cells from PBMCs cultured with a peptide pool, collected before COVID-19 vaccination. The receptors stem from a human donor who had a prior SARS-CoV-2 infection.

The J gene is TRBJ1-4, the V gene TRBV7-9, with D possibly matching TRBD1 (6 bases). CDR1 and CDR2 from the germline V gene are SEHNR and FQNEAQ (reference sequence). The CDR3 spans 15 residues. Between the trimmed V and J ends, which lost 5 bases and 2 bases, there was a span of 12 bases. CDR3 sequence reads: CASSPQGGTNEKLFF. The CDR3 DNA reads TGTGCCAGCAGCCCACAGGGAGGCACTAATGAAAAACTGTTTTTT.

The chain couples TRBV27 to TRBJ1-2; weak D call: TRBD1 (6 bases). Trimming took off 2 bases at V and 7 bases at J, with 11 bases between the two ends. Germline CDR1 and CDR2: MNHEY and SMNVEV (reference sequence). This CDR3 is built from 13 residues. CDR3 DNA sequence: TGTGCCAGCAGTTTACTGGGGGCCGCTGGCTACACCTTC. As protein: CASSLLGAAGYTF.

There are a few counts of this clone. The chain joins TRBV7-3 to TRBJ1-1; D gene ambiguous. The CDR3 has 13 residues. Germline V lookup: CDR1 SGHTA, CDR2 FQGTGA. The V end was cut by 1 base, the J end by 3 bases, with 6 bases between. For the CDR3, the DNA is TGTGCCAGCAGCTTAATACGGGACACTGAAGCTTTCTTT. Amino acids: CASSLIRDTEAFF. The variable domain in full, with the rest retrieved from reference TRBV7-3 and TRBJ1-1, is GAGVSQTPSNKVTEKGKYVELRCDPISGHTALYWYRQSLGQGPEFLIYFQGTGAADDSGLPNDRFFAVRPEGSVSTLKIQRTERGDSAVYLCASSLIRDTEAFFGQGTRLTVV.

CDR3: CASSITGIGGLTYEQYF. In DNA form, the CDR3 reads TGTGCCAGCAGCATAACGGGGATTGGCGGGTTGACCTACGAGCAGTACTTC. This chain uses TRBV7-2 with TRBJ2-7, with TRBD2 as a possible D gene (5 bases). Trimming took off 5 bases at V and 2 bases at J, with 22 bases between the two ends. Germline V gene lookup returns CDR1 SGHTA and CDR2 FQGNSA. The CDR3 is made up of 17 amino acids.

J is TRBJ2-2 and V is TRBV5-1; weak D call: TRBD2 (5 bases). The germline gives CDR1 SGHRS, CDR2 YFSETQ. The CDR3 has 20 amino acids. V was trimmed by 4 bases and J by 0 bases, leaving 25 bases between them. CDR3 in amino acids: CASSRGPPQASGANTGELFF. The CDR3 DNA reads TGCGCCAGCAGCCGGGGTCCCCCCCAGGCCAGCGGCGCGAACACCGGGGAGCTGTTTTTT.

This chain joins TRBV7-8 and TRBJ2-1, with 11 positions matching TRBD2. The germline V gene has CDR1 SGHVS and CDR2 FQNEAQ. There are 19 residues in the CDR3. V trimming: 5 bases; J trimming: 0 bases; junction bases outside the gene matches: 12. CDR3 nucleotides: TGTGCCAGCAGCCCGACGTGGCTAGCGGGAGGTTCCTCCTACAATGAGCAGTTCTTC. Protein sequence: CASSPTWLAGGSSYNEQFF.

In nucleotides, the CDR3 is TGTGCCAGCAGTAACGGACAGGGAGGAATCTACGAGCAGTACTTC. Its protein product is CASSNGQGGIYEQYF. The gene calls are TRBV27 and TRBJ2-7; 8 bases match TRBD1. The ends lost 5 bases at V and 3 bases at J; junction bases unmatched: 9. CDR1 is MNHEY and CDR2 is SMNVEV in the germline V gene (reference sequence). The CDR3 is made up of 15 amino acids.

The chain carries TRBV12-5 and TRBJ2-2; possibly TRBD1 for D (6 bases). Germline CDR1 reads LGHNT; CDR2 reads FRNRAP. V was pared by 4 bases and J by 7 bases, with 10 bases between. This CDR3 has 13 residues. CDR3 nucleotides: TGTGCTAGTGGTTCCTCAGGGGTCGGGGAGCTGTTTTTT. This encodes CASGSSGVGELFF.

The chain is built from TRBV11-3 and TRBJ2-5; D unclear. CDR1 and CDR2 from the germline V gene are SGHNT and YENEEA. Trimming removed 8 bases at V and 2 bases at J, with 21 bases between. The CDR3 length is 16 residues. This chain's CDR3 is CASLDTKPTFQETQYF. Here the CDR3 DNA reads TGTGCCAGCCTCGATACCAAACCTACCTTTCAAGAGACCCAGTACTTC.

The chain has TRBV7-3 and TRBJ2-1; no clear D gene. With 5 bases removed from V and 12 bases from J, the gap between germline ends came to 11 bases. Germline V gives CDR1 SGHTA, CDR2 FQGTGA. The CDR3 is 11 amino acids. The DNA for the CDR3 is TGTGCCAGCAGCCCGCTCCGGTGGCAGTTCTTC. It yields the protein CASSPLRWQFF.

V gene TRBV6-5 combines with J gene TRBJ2-1; 8 bases are shared with TRBD2. J was trimmed by 8 bases and V by 4 bases; bases with no gene match: 10. The CDR3 contains 15 residues. The germline V gene encodes CDR1 MNHEY and CDR2 SVGAGI. The CDR3 bases are TGTGCCAGCAGTTTAACGGGGGGGCGAGGGGATGAGCAGTTCTTC. Its protein product is CASSLTGGRGDEQFF.

This clone was observed a handful of times. The chain links TRBV30 to TRBJ1-6; D might be TRBD1 (5 bases). V dropped 3 bases and J dropped 5 bases, with 14 bases sitting between them. The CDR3 covers 15 residues. CDR1 and CDR2 (germline): GTSNPN, SVGIG (reference sequence). CDR3 amino acids: CAWRKKAGHNSPLHF. The CDR3 nucleotides are TGTGCCTGGAGAAAAAAGGCAGGGCATAATTCACCCCTCCACTTT. Full variable domain (outside the CDR3, taken from reference TRBV30 and TRBJ1-6): SQTIHQWPATLVQPVGSPLSLECTVEGTSNPNLYWYRQAAGRGLQLLFYSVGIGQISSEVPQNLSASRPQDRQFILSSKKLLLSDSGFYLCAWRKKAGHNSPLHFGNGTRLTVT.

This chain connects TRBV12-3 or TRBV12-4 to TRBJ2-1; D is unclear. With 7 bases removed from V and 8 bases from J, the gap between germline ends came to 12 bases. The CDR3 has 12 amino acids. CDR3 in DNA: TGTGCCAGCACCGAATTTAGTGATGAGCAGTTCTTC. It yields the protein CASTEFSDEQFF.

Here the CDR3 reads CAISESRTVGDEQYF. CDR3 in DNA: TGTGCCATCAGTGAGTCGAGGACCGTAGGCGACGAGCAGTACTTC. V is TRBV10-3 and J is TRBJ2-7; D ambiguous. Trimming stripped 0 bases from V and 5 bases from J, with 14 bases between. Germline CDR1 reads ENHRY; CDR2 reads SYGVKD. The CDR3 contains 15 residues.

The chain joins TRBV9 to TRBJ2-5; 9 nucleotides align to TRBD1. This CDR3 is built from 16 residues. Germline V gives CDR1 SGDLS, CDR2 YYNGEE. V trimming: 2 bases; J trimming: 4 bases; junction bases outside the gene matches: 9. This CDR3 reads CASSVLSTGGAETQYF. CDR3 DNA: TGTGCCAGCAGCGTCCTCTCGACAGGGGGAGCAGAGACCCAGTACTTC. The whole variable domain, filled in from reference TRBV9 and TRBJ2-5, reads DSGVTQTPKHLITATGQRVTLRCSPRSGDLSVYWYQQSLDQGLQFLIQYYNGEERAKGNILERFSAQQFPDLHSELNLSSLELGDSALYFCASSVLSTGGAETQYFGPGTRLLVL.

This clone has a handful of counts. The V gene is TRBV11-1, the J gene TRBJ2-2, with 9 positions matching TRBD1. The V and J ends lost 3 bases and 2 bases, in that order; junction bases with no gene match: 4. The CDR3 length is 16 residues. The germline V gene has CDR1 SGHAT and CDR2 FQDESV (reference sequence). The CDR3, as DNA: TGTGCCAGCAGCTTCCCGGGACAGGGAAACACCGGGGAGCTGTTTTTT. This codes for CASSFPGQGNTGELFF.

This clone was recorded a few times. V gene TRBV4-2 combines with J gene TRBJ2-2, with a possible D match to TRBD2 (5 bases). The CDR3 extends over 14 amino acids. V was pared by 1 base and J by 6 bases, with 9 bases between. Germline V lookup: CDR1 LGHNA, CDR2 YNFKEQ. CDR3 in amino acids: CASSQVLEAGELFF. CDR3 sequence (DNA): TGTGCCAGCAGCCAAGTCCTGGAGGCCGGGGAGCTGTTTTTT.

The CDR3: CASSHGTDTQYF. The CDR3 DNA is TGTGCCAGCAGCCACGGTACAGATACGCAGTATTTT. J is TRBJ2-3 and V is TRBV3-1 (or the pseudogene TRBV3-2); D is uncertain. CDR1 and CDR2 (germline): LGHDT, YNNKEL (reference sequence). This CDR3 is built from 12 residues. V was shortened by 3 bases and J by 3 bases, with 4 bases between the two germline ends.

This chain connects TRBV28 to TRBJ2-4; D is unclear. The CDR3 is 15 residues long. V was cut by 2 bases and J by 0 bases, with 8 bases left in between. Germline V gene sequence: CDR1 MDHEN, CDR2 SYDVKM. CDR3 sequence (DNA): TGTGCCAGCAGTTTAGGTCTTCTAGCCAAAAACATTCAGTACTTC. Translating it yields CASSLGLLAKNIQYF. Full variable domain (missing parts from reference TRBV28 and TRBJ2-4): DVKVTQSSRYLVKRTGEKVFLECVQDMDHENMFWYRQDPGLGLRLIYFSYDVKMKEKGDIPEGYSVSREKKERFSLILESASTNQTSMYLCASSLGLLAKNIQYFGAGTRLSVL.

This clone was observed a handful of times. V is TRBV6-5 and J is TRBJ2-2; no definite D call. The V end was cut by 10 bases, the J end by 0 bases, with 15 bases between. The length of the CDR3 is 15 residues. Germline CDR1 reads MNHEY; CDR2 reads SVGAGI. The CDR3 region has the DNA TGTGCCACACGAAGGAGCCCATCGAACACCGGGGAGCTGTTTTTT. This gives the protein CATRRSPSNTGELFF.

The chain carries TRBV7-6 and TRBJ2-1, with 8 positions matching TRBD1. J was trimmed by 8 bases and V by 1 base; bases with no gene match: 10. The CDR3 runs 16 residues. Germline V gene lookup returns CDR1 SGHVS and CDR2 FNYEAQ. The CDR3 DNA sequence: TGTGCCAGCAGCTTAGTTTATAGCAGGGGGCTCGATGAGCAGTTCTTC. This translates into CASSLVYSRGLDEQFF.

V is TRBV7-3 and J is TRBJ2-1; 8 nucleotides agree with TRBD2. CDR1 is SGHTA, CDR2 FQGTGA, per germline. The ends lost 2 bases at V and 5 bases at J; junction bases unmatched: 5. There are 15 residues in the CDR3. In DNA, the CDR3 is TGTGCCAGCAGCTTACTCGGGGGGGATCACAATGAGCAGTTCTTC. Its translation is CASSLLGGDHNEQFF.

The chain joins TRBV9 to TRBJ2-1, with D perhaps TRBD2 (6 bases). This CDR3 region has 14 residues. In germline, CDR1 is SGDLS, CDR2 YYNGEE. Deletions cut 2 bases from V and 8 bases from J, with 14 bases between. The CDR3 bases are TGTGCCAGCAGCGTCCAACTAGCAGCCCATGAGCAGTTCTTC. This codes for CASSVQLAAHEQFF.

The rearrangement joins TRBV19 to TRBJ2-3; 9 nucleotides line up with TRBD1. Germline CDR1 is LNHDA and CDR2 is SQIVND (reference sequence). V was pared by 3 bases and J by 2 bases, with 12 bases of the junction left unmatched. The CDR3 totals 18 residues. This chain's CDR3 is CASSIFGTGIGVTDTQYF. As DNA, the CDR3 is TGTGCCAGTAGTATTTTTGGGACAGGGATAGGAGTCACAGATACGCAGTATTTT.

The sample holds one count of this clone. This chain uses TRBV7-2 with TRBJ2-1, with 12 bases matching TRBD1. Losses at the gene ends were 3 bases for V and 6 bases for J; bases not matched to a gene: 6. CDR1 is SGHTA, CDR2 FQGNSA, per germline. The CDR3 loop spans 16 amino acids. The CDR3 nucleotides are TGTGCCAGCAGCTTTCCGGGACAGGGGGCGCTCAATGAGCAGTTCTTC. Translating it yields CASSFPGQGALNEQFF.

J is TRBJ1-6 and V is TRBV30; D gene uncertain. CDR1 is GTSNPN, CDR2 SVGIG, per germline (reference sequence). CDR3 length equals 13 residues. The ends were cut back, 1 base at V and 7 bases at J, with 8 bases in the middle. CDR3 bases: TGTGCCTGGAGTGGGCAGATGAATTCACCCCTCCACTTT. It yields the protein CAWSGQMNSPLHF.

This chain joins TRBV7-9 and TRBJ1-2, with D possibly TRBD1 on 5 matching bases. V lost 1 base and J 4 bases, leaving 13 bases between the germline ends. The CDR3 contains 15 residues. CDR1 is SEHNR and CDR2 is FQNEAQ in the germline V gene (reference sequence). The DNA for the CDR3 is TGTGCCAGCAGCTTAGGGGTGGGGCCGGGCTATGGCTACACCTTC. Translation: CASSLGVGPGYGYTF.

V and J are TRBV5-4 and TRBJ2-7; 9 positions agree with TRBD2. This CDR3 comprises 16 residues. Germline V gene sequence: CDR1 SGHNT, CDR2 YYREEE (reference sequence). Trimming at V came to 0 bases and at J to 1 base, leaving 5 bases not matched to a gene. This CDR3 is CASSLGRTSASYEQYF. The CDR3 coding sequence is TGTGCCAGCAGCTTGGGACGGACTAGCGCATCCTACGAGCAGTACTTC.